The 27 T cell receptor beta chains below come from one sample, sequenced in a study of beta chain features in type 1 diabetes (dated by TCRdb to 2016 to 2019). Library preparation was by the immunoSEQ multiplex PCR assay. The entire amount of isolated RNA was reverse transcribed using the High Capacity cDNA Reverse Transcription Kit, so the sequenced TCRB transcripts were expressed ones. TCRdb carries this immuneACCESS record with in-frame sequences only. Its versions omit some clonotypes, under half of them owing to an unresolved V gene in the studies checked, with the rest unexplained. Counted in this sample were about 360,000 clones; roughly 12% of them appeared once. The leading ten clones occupy around 0.02% of the sample. Sequenced material: naive CD4+ T cells from blood. The cell subset or site tag for this specimen amounts to: true naive CD4+ T cells. The receptors were sampled from a man aged 18 to 29 in good health.

The chain employs TRBV6-5 and TRBJ1-3; D is undetermined. Trimming took off 4 bases at V and 4 bases at J, with 11 bases between the two ends. Germline V gene sequence: CDR1 MNHEY, CDR2 SVGAGI. The CDR3 consists of 14 residues. The CDR3 DNA is TGTGCCAGCAGTTCTCCCCGGGAGGGAAACACCATATATTTT. This codes for CASSSPREGNTIYF.

In its sample, this clone was seen a few times. V gene TRBV4-2 combines with J gene TRBJ2-3; D might be TRBD2 (5 bases). The V end lost 3 bases, the J end lost 0 bases, and 13 bases lay between the germline ends. The germline CDR1 and CDR2 sequences are LGHNA and YNFKEQ. The CDR3 has 16 residues. The CDR3 nucleotides read TGTGCCAGCAGCCAGGGCCTGACTACTAGCACAGATACGCAGTATTTT. Its translation: CASSQGLTTSTDTQYF.

The rearrangement links TRBV28 to TRBJ2-7; no firm D call. V was pared by 5 bases and J by 3 bases, with 17 bases between. This CDR3 contains 15 residues. The V gene's germline CDR1 is MDHEN and CDR2 SYDVKM. CDR3 bases: TGTGCCAGCAGTCTCGACTTGAGCATTAACTACGAGCAGTACTTC. This codes for CASSLDLSINYEQYF.

The DNA for the CDR3 is TGTGCCAGCAGCGCAACTCAGGGATATCCTGGAAACACCATATATTTT. Residues: CASSATQGYPGNTIYF. The chain employs TRBV7-9 and TRBJ1-3; D might be TRBD1 (5 bases). This CDR3 is built from 16 residues. V lost 5 bases, J lost 2 bases, and 16 bases lay in between. CDR1 and CDR2 from the germline V gene are SEHNR and FQNEAQ (reference sequence).

The rearrangement links TRBV7-9 to TRBJ2-2; 9 nucleotides agree with TRBD2. The germline CDR1 and CDR2 sequences are SEHNR and FQNEAQ (reference sequence). CDR3 length equals 14 residues. J lost 7 bases, V lost 5 bases, and 5 bases had no gene match. The CDR3, as DNA: TGTGCCAGCAGCATCGGACTAGCGTACGGGGAGCTGTTTTTT. It encodes CASSIGLAYGELFF. The full variable domain, completed using reference TRBV7-9 and TRBJ2-2, is DTGVSQNPRHKITKRGQNVTFRCDPISEHNRLYWYRQTLGQGPEFLTYFQNEAQLEKSRLLSDRFSAERPKGSFSTLEIQRTEQGDSAMYLCASSIGLAYGELFFGEGSRLTVL.

The table lists this clone with a few counts. This chain links TRBV4-1 with TRBJ2-4; 8 bases map to TRBD1. V lost 0 bases to trimming and J lost 7 bases; unmatched junction nucleotides: 20. CDR1 and CDR2 (germline): MGHRA, YSYEKL. The CDR3 loop spans 20 amino acids. The CDR3 DNA reads as TGCGCCAGCAGCCAAGAAGGACAGGGATCTCCGGCCCCAGGTTTCAACATTCAGTACTTC. Translated: CASSQEGQGSPAPGFNIQYF.

This clone occurred once. The chain carries TRBV5-6 and TRBJ2-7; D is perhaps TRBD1 (7 bases). The CDR3 contains 17 residues. Germline CDR1 is SGHDT and CDR2 is YYEEEE. The V end lost 4 bases, the J end lost 2 bases, and 22 bases lay between the germline ends. The CDR3 DNA is TGTGCCAGCAGCCGACTAGACGACAGGGCTGTAGCCTACGAGCAGTACTTC. Translating it yields CASSRLDDRAVAYEQYF.

This clone was detected only a few times. The chain couples TRBV10-3 to TRBJ2-1, with TRBD2 matching over 7 bases. The CDR3 extends over 15 amino acids. In germline, CDR1 is ENHRY, CDR2 SYGVKD. Trimming at V came to 3 bases and at J to 0 bases, leaving 2 bases not matched to a gene. The CDR3: CAISDGTISYNEQFF. The CDR3 DNA reads as TGTGCCATCAGTGACGGGACTATCTCCTACAATGAGCAGTTCTTC.

There are a few counts of this clone. The rearrangement uses TRBV19 and TRBJ2-2, with D possibly being TRBD1 (5 bases). V lost 3 bases, J lost 6 bases, and 11 bases lay in between. The CDR3 runs 14 residues. In germline, CDR1 is LNHDA, CDR2 SQIVND (reference sequence). The CDR3 region is CASSIRVESGELFF. CDR3 nucleotides: TGTGCCAGTAGTATCAGGGTGGAATCCGGGGAGCTGTTTTTT.

This CDR3 is CASSHGQGPYNEQFF. For the CDR3, the DNA is TGTGCCAGCAGCCACGGACAGGGGCCATACAATGAGCAGTTCTTC. The V call is TRBV11-2, the J call TRBJ2-1; TRBD1 aligns across 9 bases. The V gene's germline CDR1 is SGHAT and CDR2 FQNNGV. The CDR3 spans 15 residues. J was trimmed by 4 bases and V by 5 bases; bases with no gene match: 6.

This chain connects TRBV6-5 to TRBJ2-1; D remains ambiguous. Germline V lookup: CDR1 MNHEY, CDR2 SVGAGI. The CDR3 has 14 residues. Trimming left V 2 bases short and J 5 bases short, with 10 bases between. DNA of the CDR3: TGTGCCAGCAGTTACGGTGGCAGTCACAATGAGCAGTTCTTC. Its protein is CASSYGGSHNEQFF.

This chain joins TRBV30 and TRBJ1-6; D gene unclear. The V gene lost 2 bases and the J gene lost 8 bases, with 7 bases spanning the gap. Germline-derived CDR1 and CDR2 are GTSNPN and SVGIG (reference sequence). This CDR3 has 12 residues. CDR3 nucleotides: TGTGCCTGGAGTTACAGTGATTCACCCCTCCACTTT. This gives the protein CAWSYSDSPLHF.

The chain combines TRBV4-3 with TRBJ2-2; 9 bases are a match to TRBD1. With 3 bases clipped from V and 4 bases from J, the junction kept 9 bases outside the gene matches. This CDR3 comprises 17 residues. CDR1 LGHNA and CDR2 YSLEER come from the germline V gene. The CDR3 reads CASSQRPGQGSTGELFF. The DNA for the CDR3 is TGCGCCAGCAGCCAGAGGCCGGGACAGGGTAGCACCGGGGAGCTGTTTTTT.

This clone appeared a few times. The chain carries TRBV4-2 and TRBJ1-6, with TRBD1 matching over 9 bases. Germline V gives CDR1 LGHNA, CDR2 YNFKEQ. Losses at the gene ends were 1 base for V and 7 bases for J; bases not matched to a gene: 2. The CDR3 loop spans 15 amino acids. Here the CDR3 reads CASSQVGTGNSPLHF. CDR3 nucleotides: TGTGCCAGCAGCCAAGTCGGGACAGGGAATTCACCCCTCCACTTT.

This chain links TRBV11-3 with TRBJ2-1; 8 positions match TRBD2. Germline-derived CDR1 and CDR2 are SGHNT and YENEEA. The CDR3 consists of 13 residues. V lost 8 bases, J lost 8 bases, and 8 bases stayed unmatched. This CDR3 reads CASLGSGSDEQFF. CDR3 in DNA: TGTGCCAGCTTGGGGAGCGGGAGTGATGAGCAGTTCTTC.

The V and J genes are TRBV28 and TRBJ2-3, with a weak D call TRBD1 (6 bases). V was trimmed by 6 bases and J by 4 bases, leaving 11 bases between them. The CDR3 is 13 residues long. CDR1 MDHEN and CDR2 SYDVKM come from the germline V gene. DNA for the CDR3: TGTGCCAGCAGCCCAGGGGCACCAGATACGCAGTATTTT. It specifies CASSPGAPDTQYF.

The chain is built from TRBV7-8 and TRBJ2-1, with 9 bases matching TRBD2. Germline V CDR1 and CDR2: SGHVS, FQNEAQ. The CDR3 runs to 19 residues. The V and J ends lost 1 base and 0 bases, in that order; junction bases with no gene match: 10. The chain's CDR3 is CASSLVVRISGGSYNEQFF. The CDR3 bases are TGTGCCAGCAGCTTAGTAGTTCGGATTAGCGGGGGCTCCTACAATGAGCAGTTCTTC.

This CDR3 reads CASSLSVTGDEKLFF. CDR3 bases: TGTGCCAGCAGCTTGTCGGTGACAGGGGATGAAAAACTGTTTTTT. The chain has TRBV5-6 and TRBJ1-4; 8 bases map to TRBD1. The ends lost 1 base at V and 6 bases at J; junction bases unmatched: 5. This CDR3 spans 15 amino acids. Germline assignment: CDR1 SGHDT and CDR2 YYEEEE.

The sample holds a few counts of this clone. The rearrangement links TRBV27 to TRBJ2-7, with D possibly being TRBD1 (5 bases). Trimming removed 3 bases from V and 3 bases from J, with 12 bases in between. Looked up from germline, CDR1 is MNHEY and CDR2 is SMNVEV (reference sequence). The CDR3 contains 14 residues. The CDR3 loop is CASSLRQGYYEQYF. In nucleotides, the CDR3 is TGTGCCAGCAGTTTGCGGCAGGGCTACTACGAGCAGTACTTC.

The CDR3 reads CASSPRSGRNEQFF. The CDR3 nucleotides read TGTGCCAGCAGCCCCCGTTCAGGGAGGAATGAGCAGTTCTTC. V gene TRBV7-9 combines with J gene TRBJ2-1; D may be TRBD2 (6 bases). V gave up 5 bases and J gave up 7 bases, with 15 bases separating them. CDR1 and CDR2 (germline): SEHNR, FQNEAQ (reference sequence). The CDR3 covers 14 residues. Complete variable domain (other parts from reference TRBV7-9 and TRBJ2-1): DTGVSQNPRHKITKRGQNVTFRCDPISEHNRLYWYRQTLGQGPEFLTYFQNEAQLEKSRLLSDRFSAERPKGSFSTLEIQRTEQGDSAMYLCASSPRSGRNEQFFGPGTRLTVL.

The V gene is TRBV7-2, the J gene TRBJ2-7; 15 nucleotides align to TRBD2. V shed 3 bases, J shed 5 bases, and the junction held 5 bases outside the gene matches. Germline CDR1 SGHTA, CDR2 FQGNSA. This CDR3 has 16 amino acids. The CDR3 DNA reads TGTGCCAGCAGCTTGGGACTAGCGGGAGGCTTCCACGAGCAGTACTTC. Translating it yields CASSLGLAGGFHEQYF.

This clone was recorded a few times. The rearrangement links TRBV7-2 to TRBJ2-3, with a possible D match to TRBD2 (5 bases). V lost 2 bases to trimming and J lost 0 bases, with 12 bases between them. This CDR3 has 16 amino acids. Germline V gives CDR1 SGHTA, CDR2 FQGNSA. CDR3 sequence (DNA): TGTGCCAGCAGCTTAATGGGAGCTTACAGCACAGATACGCAGTATTTT. This translates into CASSLMGAYSTDTQYF. The full variable domain, in which reference TRBV7-2 and TRBJ2-3 provide the parts outside the CDR3, is GAGVSQSPSNKVTEKGKDVELRCDPISGHTALYWYRQSLGQGLEFLIYFQGNSAPDKSGLPSDRFSAERTGGSVSTLTIQRTQQEDSAVYLCASSLMGAYSTDTQYFGPGTRLTVL.

This clone was seen a handful of times. V gene TRBV28 combines with J gene TRBJ1-2; no clear D. CDR1 MDHEN and CDR2 SYDVKM come from the germline V gene. Between the trimmed V and J ends, which lost 3 bases and 4 bases, there was a span of 12 bases. The CDR3 spans 14 residues. The CDR3 sequence: CASSFSRGFYGYTF. The CDR3 coding sequence is TGTGCCAGCAGTTTTTCGAGAGGTTTCTATGGCTACACCTTC.

The chain recombines TRBV7-2 with TRBJ1-2; D unclear. This CDR3 spans 12 amino acids. The V end lost 5 bases, the J end lost 3 bases, and 7 bases lay between the germline ends. Germline V gene lookup returns CDR1 SGHTA and CDR2 FQGNSA. CDR3 nucleotide sequence: TGTGCCAGCAGCATCACGGACTATGGCTACACCTTC. Its translation is CASSITDYGYTF.

This clone was seen more than once but under ten times. The V and J genes are TRBV2 and TRBJ2-7; TRBD2 might be the D (5 bases). The CDR3 is made up of 12 amino acids. V dropped 7 bases and J dropped 6 bases, with 13 bases sitting between them. Germline V lookup: CDR1 SNHLY, CDR2 FYNNEI. In DNA, the CDR3 is TGTGCCAGCACCGAGCCCCTAGCCGAGCAGTACTTC. Its protein is CASTEPLAEQYF.

The chain uses TRBV9 and TRBJ2-3; TRBD2 matches at 14 bases. CDR1 and CDR2 from the germline V gene are SGDLS and YYNGEE. The CDR3 runs to 18 residues. After removal of 0 bases from V and 4 bases from J, the junction contained 7 bases not matched to a gene. The CDR3 nucleotides read TGTGCCAGCAGCGTAGGACTAGCGGGGGGGCCCTTCTCAGATACGCAGTATTTT. Translating it yields CASSVGLAGGPFSDTQYF.

This clone was counted a few times. This chain uses TRBV5-1 with TRBJ2-6, with 12 bases fitting TRBD1. V shed 5 bases and J 3 bases; nucleotides not matched to a gene: 9. Germline loops: CDR1 SGHRS, CDR2 YFSETQ. CDR3 length: 18 amino acids. CDR3 region: CASSYPGTGGYGANVLTF. Here the CDR3 DNA reads TGCGCCAGCAGTTACCCCGGGACAGGGGGCTATGGGGCCAACGTCCTGACTTTC.